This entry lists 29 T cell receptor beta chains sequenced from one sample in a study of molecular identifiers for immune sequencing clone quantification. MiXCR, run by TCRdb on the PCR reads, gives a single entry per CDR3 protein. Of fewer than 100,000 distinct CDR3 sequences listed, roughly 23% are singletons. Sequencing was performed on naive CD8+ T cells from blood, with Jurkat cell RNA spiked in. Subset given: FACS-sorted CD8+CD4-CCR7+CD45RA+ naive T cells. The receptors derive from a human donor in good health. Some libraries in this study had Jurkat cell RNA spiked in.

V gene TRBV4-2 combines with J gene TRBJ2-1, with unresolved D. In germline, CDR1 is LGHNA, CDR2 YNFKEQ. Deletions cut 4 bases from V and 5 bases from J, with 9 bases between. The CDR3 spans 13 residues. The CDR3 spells CASSLRTDNEQFF. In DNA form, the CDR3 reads TGTGCCAGCAGCCTGCGGACGGACAATGAGCAGTTCTTC.

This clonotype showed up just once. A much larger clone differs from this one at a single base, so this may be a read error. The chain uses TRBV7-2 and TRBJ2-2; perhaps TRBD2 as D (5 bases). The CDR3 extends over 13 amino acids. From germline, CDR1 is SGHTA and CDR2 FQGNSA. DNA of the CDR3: TGTGCCAGCAGCCTACTATTTCCCGGGGAGCTGGTTTTT. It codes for CASSLLFPGELVF. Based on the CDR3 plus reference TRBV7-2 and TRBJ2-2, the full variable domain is GAGVSQSPSNKVTEKGKDVELRCDPISGHTALYWYRQSLGQGLEFLIYFQGNSAPDKSGLPSDRFSAERTGGSVSTLTIQRTQQEDSAVYLCASSLLFPGELVFGEGSRLTVL.

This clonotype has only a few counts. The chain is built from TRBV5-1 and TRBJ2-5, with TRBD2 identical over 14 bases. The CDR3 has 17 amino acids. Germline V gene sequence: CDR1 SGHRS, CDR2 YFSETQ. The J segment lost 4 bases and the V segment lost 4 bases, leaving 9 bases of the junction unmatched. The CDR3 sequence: CASSPTSGRAWGETQYF. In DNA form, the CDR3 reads TGCGCCAGCAGCCCGACTAGCGGGAGGGCCTGGGGAGAGACCCAGTACTTC.

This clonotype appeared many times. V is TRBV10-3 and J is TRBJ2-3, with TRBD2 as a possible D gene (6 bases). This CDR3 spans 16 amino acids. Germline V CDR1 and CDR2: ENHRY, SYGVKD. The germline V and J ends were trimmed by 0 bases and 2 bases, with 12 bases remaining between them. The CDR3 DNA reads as TGTGCCATCAGTGAGTCGGATGGCGGGAACACAGATACGCAGTATTTT. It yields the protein CAISESDGGNTDTQYF.

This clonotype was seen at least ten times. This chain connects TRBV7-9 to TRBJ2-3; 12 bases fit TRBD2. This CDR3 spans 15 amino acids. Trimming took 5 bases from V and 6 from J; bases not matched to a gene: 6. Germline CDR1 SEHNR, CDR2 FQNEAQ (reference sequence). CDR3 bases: TGTGCCAGCAGCCGTTCTAGCGGGAGGGCGGATACGCAGTATTTT. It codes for CASSRSSGRADTQYF. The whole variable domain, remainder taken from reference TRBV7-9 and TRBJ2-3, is DTGVSQNPRHKITKRGQNVTFRCDPISEHNRLYWYRQTLGQGPEFLTYFQNEAQLEKSRLLSDRFSAERPKGSFSTLEIQRTEQGDSAMYLCASSRSSGRADTQYFGPGTRLTVL.

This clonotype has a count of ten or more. In DNA, the CDR3 is TGTGCCAGCAGCCCCCGATGGGGGGAATGGGACATTCAGTACTTC. Amino acids: CASSPRWGEWDIQYF. This chain connects TRBV7-2 to TRBJ2-4, with a tentative D call TRBD2 (6 bases). This CDR3 is built from 15 residues. CDR1 and CDR2 (germline): SGHTA, FQGNSA. V gave up 5 bases and J gave up 8 bases, with 19 bases separating them.

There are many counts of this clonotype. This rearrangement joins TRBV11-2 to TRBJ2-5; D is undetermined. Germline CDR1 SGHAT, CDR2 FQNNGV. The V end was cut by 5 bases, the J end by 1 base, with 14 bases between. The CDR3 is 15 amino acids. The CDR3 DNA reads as TGTGCCAGCAGCGTGAGTATTGGGTCCCAAGAGACCCAGTACTTC. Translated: CASSVSIGSQETQYF. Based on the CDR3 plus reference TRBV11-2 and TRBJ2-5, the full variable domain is EAGVAQSPRYKIIEKRQSVAFWCNPISGHATLYWYQQILGQGPKLLIQFQNNGVVDDSQLPKDRFSAERLKGVDSTLKIQPAKLEDSAVYLCASSVSIGSQETQYFGPGTRLLVL.

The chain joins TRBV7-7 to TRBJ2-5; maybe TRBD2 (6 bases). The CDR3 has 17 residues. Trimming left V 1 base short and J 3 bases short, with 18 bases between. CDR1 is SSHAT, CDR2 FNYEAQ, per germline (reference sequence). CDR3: CASSLGGVQLPKETQYF. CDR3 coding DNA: TGTGCCAGCAGCTTAGGGGGGGTGCAACTCCCCAAAGAGACCCAGTACTTC.

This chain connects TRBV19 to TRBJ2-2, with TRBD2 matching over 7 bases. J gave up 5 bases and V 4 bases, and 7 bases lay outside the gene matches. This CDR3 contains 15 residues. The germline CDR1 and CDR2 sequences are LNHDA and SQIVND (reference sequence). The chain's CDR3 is CASSTWRGMTGELFF. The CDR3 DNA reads TGTGCCAGTAGTACGTGGCGGGGGATGACCGGGGAGCTGTTTTTT. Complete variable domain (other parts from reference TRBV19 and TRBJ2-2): DGGITQSPKYLFRKEGQNVTLSCEQNLNHDAMYWYRQDPGQGLRLIYYSQIVNDFQKGDIAEGYSVSREKKESFPLTVTSAQKNPTAFYLCASSTWRGMTGELFFGEGSRLTVL.

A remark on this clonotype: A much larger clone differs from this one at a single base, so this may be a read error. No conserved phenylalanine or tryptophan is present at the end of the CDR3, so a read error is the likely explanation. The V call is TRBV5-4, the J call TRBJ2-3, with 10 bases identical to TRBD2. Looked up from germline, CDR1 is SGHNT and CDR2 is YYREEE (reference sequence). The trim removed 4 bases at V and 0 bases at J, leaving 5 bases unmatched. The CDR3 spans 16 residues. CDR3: CASSGGLAESTDTQYL. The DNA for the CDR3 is TGTGCCAGCAGCGGAGGACTAGCGGAAAGCACAGATACGCAGTATCTT.

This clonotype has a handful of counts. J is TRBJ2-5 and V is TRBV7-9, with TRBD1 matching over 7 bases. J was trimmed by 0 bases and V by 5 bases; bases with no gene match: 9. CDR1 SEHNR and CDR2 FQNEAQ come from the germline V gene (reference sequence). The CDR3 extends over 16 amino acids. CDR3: CASSKTGDLYQETQYF. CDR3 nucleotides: TGTGCCAGCAGCAAAACAGGGGATTTGTACCAAGAGACCCAGTACTTC.

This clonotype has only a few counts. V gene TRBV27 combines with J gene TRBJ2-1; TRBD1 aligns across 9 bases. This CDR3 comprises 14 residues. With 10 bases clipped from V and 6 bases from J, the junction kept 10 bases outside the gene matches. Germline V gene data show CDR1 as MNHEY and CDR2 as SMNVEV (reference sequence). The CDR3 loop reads CATTGTGPRNEQFF. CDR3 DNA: TGTGCCACAACCGGGACAGGGCCTCGCAATGAGCAGTTCTTC.

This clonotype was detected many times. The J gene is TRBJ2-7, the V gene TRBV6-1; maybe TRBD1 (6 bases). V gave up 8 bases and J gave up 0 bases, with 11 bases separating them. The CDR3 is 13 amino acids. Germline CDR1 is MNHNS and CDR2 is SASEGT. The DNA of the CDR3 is TGTGCCAGCCCCGGACAGAGCTCCTACGAGCAGTACTTC. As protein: CASPGQSSYEQYF.

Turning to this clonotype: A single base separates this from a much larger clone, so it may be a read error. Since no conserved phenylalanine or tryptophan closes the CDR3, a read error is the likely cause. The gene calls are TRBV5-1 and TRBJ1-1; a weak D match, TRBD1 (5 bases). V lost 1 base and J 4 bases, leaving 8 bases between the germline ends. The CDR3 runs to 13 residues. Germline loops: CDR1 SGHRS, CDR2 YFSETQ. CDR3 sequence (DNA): TGCGCCAGCAGCTTGCCCGGGGGCACTGAAGCTTTCTCT. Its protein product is CASSLPGGTEAFS.

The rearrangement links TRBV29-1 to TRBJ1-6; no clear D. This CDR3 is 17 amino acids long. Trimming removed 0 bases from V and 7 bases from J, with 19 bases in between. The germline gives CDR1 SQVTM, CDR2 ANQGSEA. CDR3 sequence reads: CSVEDLRPWVVNSPLHF. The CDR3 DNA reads TGCAGCGTTGAAGATCTTAGGCCGTGGGTGGTGAATTCACCCCTCCACTTT.

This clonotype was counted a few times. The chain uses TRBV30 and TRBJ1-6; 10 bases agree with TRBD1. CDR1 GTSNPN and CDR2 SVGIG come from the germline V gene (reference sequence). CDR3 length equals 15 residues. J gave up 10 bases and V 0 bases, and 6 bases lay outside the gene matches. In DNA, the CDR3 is TGTGCCTGGAGTGTATTGGACAGGGGGAGCTCACCCCTCCACTTT. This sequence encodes CAWSVLDRGSSPLHF.

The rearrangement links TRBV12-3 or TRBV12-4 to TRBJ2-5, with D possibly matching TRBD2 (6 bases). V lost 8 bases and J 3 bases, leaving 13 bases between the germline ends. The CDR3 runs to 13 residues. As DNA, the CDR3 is TGTGCCAGCGCGGGAACCTCAAAAGAGACCCAGTACTTC. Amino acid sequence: CASAGTSKETQYF.

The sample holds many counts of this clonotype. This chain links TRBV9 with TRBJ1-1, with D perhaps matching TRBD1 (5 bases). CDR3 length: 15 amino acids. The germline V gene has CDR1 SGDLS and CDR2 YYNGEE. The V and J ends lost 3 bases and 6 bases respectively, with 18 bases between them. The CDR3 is CASSAQDPRGAEAFF. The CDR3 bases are TGTGCCAGCAGCGCCCAGGACCCACGGGGGGCTGAAGCTTTCTTT.

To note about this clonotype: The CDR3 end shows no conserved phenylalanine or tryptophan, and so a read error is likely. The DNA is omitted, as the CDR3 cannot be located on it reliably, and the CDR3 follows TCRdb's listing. The CDR3 region is CAISEATEGREQCL. V and J are TRBV10-3 and TRBJ2-7; TRBD2 is the table's D call, not checked against the DNA. The CDR3 contains 14 residues when both ends are counted. Looked up from germline, CDR1 is ENHRY and CDR2 is SYGVKD.

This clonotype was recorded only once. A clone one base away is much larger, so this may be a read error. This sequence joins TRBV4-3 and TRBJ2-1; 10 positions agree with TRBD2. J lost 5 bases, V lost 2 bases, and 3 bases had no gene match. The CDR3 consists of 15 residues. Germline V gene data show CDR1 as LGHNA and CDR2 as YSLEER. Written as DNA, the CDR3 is TGCGCCAGCAGCCAAACTAGCGGGGCACACAATGAGCAGTTCTTC. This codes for CASSQTSGAHNEQFF.

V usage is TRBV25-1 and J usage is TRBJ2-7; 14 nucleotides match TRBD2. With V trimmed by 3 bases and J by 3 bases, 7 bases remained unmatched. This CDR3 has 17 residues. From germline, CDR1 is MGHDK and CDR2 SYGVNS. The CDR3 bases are TGTGCCAGCAGTGAGCTTGGGACTAGCGGGAGTTACTACGAGCAGTACTTC. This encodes CASSELGTSGSYYEQYF.

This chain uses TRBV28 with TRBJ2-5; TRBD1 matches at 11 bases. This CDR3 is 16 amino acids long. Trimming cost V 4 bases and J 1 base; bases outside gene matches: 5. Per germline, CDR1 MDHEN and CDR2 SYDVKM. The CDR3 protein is CASSWRDRGIQETQYF. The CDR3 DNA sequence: TGTGCCAGCAGTTGGCGGGACAGGGGGATCCAAGAGACCCAGTACTTC.

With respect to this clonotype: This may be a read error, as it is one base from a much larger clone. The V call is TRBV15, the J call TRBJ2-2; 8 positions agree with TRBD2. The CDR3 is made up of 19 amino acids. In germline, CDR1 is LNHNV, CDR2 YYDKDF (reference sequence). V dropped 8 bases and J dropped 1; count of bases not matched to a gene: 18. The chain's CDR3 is CATAAVGTSGKMNTGELFF. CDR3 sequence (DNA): TGTGCCACCGCAGCAGTTGGAACTAGCGGAAAGATGAACACCGGGGAGCTGTTTTTT.

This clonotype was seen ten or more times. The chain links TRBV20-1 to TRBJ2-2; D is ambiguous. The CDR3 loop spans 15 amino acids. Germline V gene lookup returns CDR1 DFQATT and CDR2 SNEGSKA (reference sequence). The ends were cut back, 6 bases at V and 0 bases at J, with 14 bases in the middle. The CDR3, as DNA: TGCAGTGCCAAGCCGGAACACGCGAACACCGGGGAGCTGTTTTTT. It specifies CSAKPEHANTGELFF.

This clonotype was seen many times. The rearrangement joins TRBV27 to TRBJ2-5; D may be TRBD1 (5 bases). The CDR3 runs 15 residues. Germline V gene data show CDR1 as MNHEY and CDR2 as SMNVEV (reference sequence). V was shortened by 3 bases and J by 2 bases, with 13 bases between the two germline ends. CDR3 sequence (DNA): TGTGCCAGCAGTTTTAACAGGTTCCTACAAGAGACCCAGTACTTC. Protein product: CASSFNRFLQETQYF.

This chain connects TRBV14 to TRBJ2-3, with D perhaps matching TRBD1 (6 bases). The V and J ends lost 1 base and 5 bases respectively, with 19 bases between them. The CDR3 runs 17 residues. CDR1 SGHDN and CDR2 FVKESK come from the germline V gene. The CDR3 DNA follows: TGTGCCAGCAGCCAAGTCCCTTTTAGCGCAGGGGAAGATACGCAGTATTTT. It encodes CASSQVPFSAGEDTQYF.

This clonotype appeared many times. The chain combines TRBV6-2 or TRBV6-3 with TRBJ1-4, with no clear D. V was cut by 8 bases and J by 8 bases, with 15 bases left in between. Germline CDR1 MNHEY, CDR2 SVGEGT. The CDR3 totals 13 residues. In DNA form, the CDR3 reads TGTGCCAGCGCACAATGGCGTCGCGAAAAACTGTTTTTT. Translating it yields CASAQWRREKLFF.

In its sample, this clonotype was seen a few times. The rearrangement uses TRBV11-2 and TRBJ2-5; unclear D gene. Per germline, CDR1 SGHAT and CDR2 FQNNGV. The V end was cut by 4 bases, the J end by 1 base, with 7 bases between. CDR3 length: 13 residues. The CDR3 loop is CASSSPLQETQYF. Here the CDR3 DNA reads TGTGCCAGCAGCTCTCCCCTCCAAGAGACCCAGTACTTC. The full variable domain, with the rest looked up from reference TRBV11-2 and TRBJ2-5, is EAGVAQSPRYKIIEKRQSVAFWCNPISGHATLYWYQQILGQGPKLLIQFQNNGVVDDSQLPKDRFSAERLKGVDSTLKIQPAKLEDSAVYLCASSSPLQETQYFGPGTRLLVL.

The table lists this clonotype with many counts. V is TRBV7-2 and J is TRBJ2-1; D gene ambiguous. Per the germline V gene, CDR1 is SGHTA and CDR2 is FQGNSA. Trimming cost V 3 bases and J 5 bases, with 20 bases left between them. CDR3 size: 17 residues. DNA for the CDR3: TGTGCCAGCAGCTTGACAACGGGCAGACGAATAAACAATGAGCAGTTCTTC. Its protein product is CASSLTTGRRINNEQFF.